A single sample is the source of the 12 T cell receptor beta chains below, sequenced in a study of T cells in Graves' hyperthyroidism and ophthalmopathy. Amplification yielded TCR beta CDR3 regions, with RNA transcripts as the source. HTBI primers were the set used in a first-round RT-PCR of the TCR CDR3. TCRdb re-derived calls from the multiplex PCR reads in MiXCR, one entry per CDR3 protein. Here the sample spans hundreds of thousands of distinct CDR3 sequences, roughly 21% being singletons. Material for sequencing was blood. These receptors came from a man between 40 and 49 years old with Graves' ophthalmopathy.

The V call is TRBV28, the J call TRBJ1-4; 8 bases line up with TRBD1. Germline loops: CDR1 MDHEN, CDR2 SYDVKM. The V gene end was trimmed by 8 bases and the J gene end by 11 bases; junction bases not matched to a gene: 13. CDR3 size: 14 residues. Here the CDR3 reads CASGSPGQGRKLFF. CDR3 nucleotides: TGTGCCAGCGGTTCTCCCGGACAGGGTAGGAAACTGTTTTTT. Complete variable domain (other parts from reference TRBV28 and TRBJ1-4): DVKVTQSSRYLVKRTGEKVFLECVQDMDHENMFWYRQDPGLGLRLIYFSYDVKMKEKGDIPEGYSVSREKKERFSLILESASTNQTSMYLCASGSPGQGRKLFFGSGTQLSVL.

This clonotype showed up just a few times. This chain joins TRBV11-2 and TRBJ2-1; TRBD1 aligns across 9 bases. The CDR3 loop spans 14 amino acids. Germline V gene data show CDR1 as SGHAT and CDR2 as FQNNGV. The V segment lost 9 bases and the J segment 4 bases; nucleotides outside the gene matches: 7. The CDR3 nucleotides are TGTGCCAGTATTCCGGGACAGGGTTACAATGAGCAGTTCTTC. Translation gives CASIPGQGYNEQFF.

This clonotype was detected a few times. The chain uses TRBV20-1 and TRBJ2-1; D could derive from TRBD1 or TRBD2 (5 bases each). Trimming pared 0 bases from V and 0 bases from J, leaving 12 bases between. CDR3 length: 16 residues. Germline CDR1 and CDR2: DFQATT and SNEGSKA (reference sequence). CDR3 sequence: CSARDIRGFSYNEQFF. The CDR3 nucleotides read TGCAGTGCTAGAGATATACGGGGCTTCTCCTACAATGAGCAGTTCTTC.

This clonotype was observed many times. The chain couples TRBV20-1 to TRBJ2-5; 9 nucleotides agree with TRBD1. The CDR3 is 16 residues long. Germline CDR1 DFQATT, CDR2 SNEGSKA (reference sequence). V shed 0 bases and J 4 bases; nucleotides not matched to a gene: 9. The CDR3 loop reads CSARDAEQGAGETQYF. CDR3 DNA: TGCAGTGCTAGAGATGCGGAACAGGGGGCTGGAGAGACCCAGTACTTC.

In this sample, this clonotype turned up a few times. This chain links TRBV6-1 with TRBJ1-2; a possible D gene is TRBD1 (5 bases). Germline loops: CDR1 MNHNS, CDR2 SASEGT. The CDR3 is made up of 14 amino acids. The V end lost 3 bases, the J end lost 4 bases, and 12 bases lay between the germline ends. CDR3 residues: CASSETGTPYGYTF. The CDR3 DNA reads TGTGCCAGCAGTGAGACGGGGACTCCCTATGGCTACACCTTC.

The rearrangement links TRBV24-1 to TRBJ2-7, with 10 bases fitting TRBD1. Germline V gene lookup returns CDR1 KGHDR and CDR2 SFDVKD. This CDR3 is 16 amino acids long. J gave up 4 bases and V 5 bases, and 10 bases lay outside the gene matches. This CDR3 is CATSAPKRDRGYEQYF. The CDR3 DNA reads TGTGCCACCAGTGCCCCCAAACGGGACAGGGGTTACGAGCAGTACTTC.

The chain combines TRBV28 with TRBJ1-2; D is possibly TRBD1 (5 bases). V gave up 8 bases and J gave up 8 bases, with 21 bases separating them. The CDR3 consists of 14 residues. Germline V CDR1 and CDR2: MDHEN, SYDVKM. DNA for the CDR3: TGTGCCAGCTCGGGAGGACAAGGGACCCTGGGCTACACCTTC. Its translation: CASSGGQGTLGYTF.

This clonotype occurred a few times. This rearrangement joins TRBV30 to TRBJ2-7; no definite D call. Germline V gives CDR1 GTSNPN, CDR2 SVGIG (reference sequence). V lost 5 bases and J 8 bases, leaving 19 bases between the germline ends. The CDR3 sequence is 13 residues long. CDR3 residues: CAWGNSGPPQQYF. The CDR3 DNA is TGTGCCTGGGGTAACTCCGGGCCGCCTCAGCAGTACTTC.

The genes are TRBV28 and TRBJ1-5; 8 bases align to TRBD1. CDR1 and CDR2 from the germline V gene are MDHEN and SYDVKM. V was pared by 6 bases and J by 5 bases, with 6 bases of the junction left unmatched. CDR3 length: 14 amino acids. The CDR3 bases are TGTGCCAGCAGCTCAGGGGGCGCGGATCAGCCCCAGCATTTT. It is translated as CASSSGGADQPQHF.

The CDR3 is CAIGLALPEDTQYF. As DNA, the CDR3 is TGTGCCATCGGACTAGCCCTTCCGGAGGATACGCAGTATTTT. The chain has TRBV10-3 and TRBJ2-3, with 8 positions matching TRBD2. Germline trimming cut 8 bases from V and 6 bases from J; bases unmatched to any gene: 10. The germline V gene encodes CDR1 ENHRY and CDR2 SYGVKD. This CDR3 comprises 14 residues.

This clonotype was found a few times. This chain connects TRBV18 to TRBJ1-1; D remains ambiguous. The CDR3 extends over 11 amino acids. Germline V CDR1 and CDR2: KGHSH, LQKENI. V lost 4 bases to trimming and J lost 7 bases, with 7 bases between them. Here the CDR3 reads CASSLQLEAFF. The CDR3 nucleotides read TGTGCCAGCTCACTACAGCTTGAAGCTTTCTTT.

This clonotype came up a few times. The chain uses TRBV19 and TRBJ1-1, with 12 bases fitting TRBD1. With V trimmed by 4 bases and J by 5 bases, 5 bases remained unmatched. Germline V CDR1 and CDR2: LNHDA, SQIVND (reference sequence). The CDR3 has 15 amino acids. CDR3 DNA sequence: TGTGCCAGTAGTACCGGGACAGGGGGCGGTACTGAAGCTTTCTTT. Protein sequence: CASSTGTGGGTEAFF.